Shown below are 5 T cell receptor beta chains from a single sample sequenced in a study of blood T cell repertoires in COVID-19. Produced via immunoSEQ multiplex PCR; TCRdb's table is partial and in-frame only. The sample holds around 190,000 clones; roughly nine tenths are singletons and the top ten take about 20%. Sequencing used peripheral blood. These receptors all stem from a man between 65 and 80 years old with active or convalescent COVID-19.

J is TRBJ2-3 and V is TRBV5-1; TRBD2 is a possible D gene (5 bases). Germline V lookup: CDR1 SGHRS, CDR2 YFSETQ. This CDR3 contains 16 residues. Trimming removed 3 bases from V and 2 bases from J, with 16 bases in between. The CDR3 DNA follows: TGCGCCAGCAGCTGGACCTTGAGCGGCCTCACAGATACGCAGTATTTT. Amino acids: CASSWTLSGLTDTQYF.

This clone came up once. The chain employs TRBV5-5 and TRBJ1-6; TRBD1 might be the D (6 bases). Germline V CDR1 and CDR2: SGHKS, YYEKEE (reference sequence). V lost 2 bases, J lost 2 bases, and 11 bases lay in between. This CDR3 is built from 16 residues. In DNA, the CDR3 is TGTGCCAGCAGCTTCTCCGGACAGCCCTATAATTCACCCCTCCACTTT. Translated, it gives CASSFSGQPYNSPLHF.

V and J are TRBV5-1 and TRBJ1-3; TRBD1 might be the D (5 bases). Trimming stripped 1 base from V and 1 base from J, with 12 bases between. The CDR3 loop spans 16 amino acids. Germline loops: CDR1 SGHRS, CDR2 YFSETQ. CDR3: CASSLWGDESGNTIYF. As DNA, the CDR3 is TGCGCCAGCAGCTTGTGGGGCGATGAGTCTGGAAACACCATATATTTT.

The genes are TRBV6-2 or TRBV6-3 and TRBJ1-5, with a weak D call TRBD1 (5 bases). The CDR3 loop spans 16 amino acids. V shed 0 bases and J shed 1 base, with 10 bases lying between them. Germline V CDR1 and CDR2: MNHEY, SVGEGT. CDR3 sequence reads: CASSYSRGLSNQPQHF. DNA for the CDR3: TGTGCCAGCAGTTACTCTAGGGGCTTGAGCAATCAGCCCCAGCATTTT.

This clone was found once. The chain recombines TRBV9 with TRBJ1-1; tentative D call: TRBD1 (6 bases). Between the trimmed V and J ends, which lost 3 bases and 1 base, there was a span of 10 bases. Germline CDR1 reads SGDLS; CDR2 reads YYNGEE. This CDR3 has 14 amino acids. CDR3 sequence: CASSAKTGNTEAFF. DNA for the CDR3: TGTGCCAGCAGCGCTAAGACAGGGAACACTGAAGCTTTCTTT.